Below, one T cell receptor (beta chain) is given with its context. The sample originates from a study of blood T cell repertoires in COVID-19. As for the study in general: Some COVID-19 samples were acute and others convalescent; all came from the United States, Italy and Spain.

J lost 0 bases, V lost 4 bases, and 4 bases had no gene match. The CDR3 spans 14 residues. Germline V CDR1 and CDR2: SGHTS, YDEGEE. Repertoires were generated with immunoSEQ multiplex PCR, while TCRdb's copy carries only in-frame clones and drops some. The sample carries some 300,000 clones, 80% to 90% recorded once. Sequencing was performed on peripheral blood. The chain uses TRBV5-8 and TRBJ2-7, with TRBD1 matching over 7 bases. The TCR was taken from a woman aged 50 to 60 with COVID-19, enrolled during active disease. This chain's CDR3 is CASSLQGFSYEQYF. The CDR3 bases are TGTGCCAGCAGCCTACAGGGGTTCTCCTACGAGCAGTACTTC.